Sequencing of this T cell receptor (beta chain) was carried out in a study of beta chain features in type 1 diabetes. Broader study findings: Lower insertion and higher deletion counts appeared at VDJ junctions in type 1 diabetes patients.

Comments on this clone: What it recognizes is unknown.

The CDR3 loop spans 15 amino acids. Germline CDR1 reads MNHEY; CDR2 reads SMNVEV (reference sequence). V lost 2 bases and J lost 4; bases outside the gene matches: 6. As every portion of the isolated RNA was reverse transcribed, the sequencing read expressed TCRB transcripts. Produced via immunoSEQ multiplex PCR; TCRdb's table is partial and in-frame only. This table has roughly 450,000 clones, approximately 15% appearing once. The specimen sequenced was naive CD4+ T cells from blood. The TCR comes from a man aged 30-40 years in good health. The chain employs TRBV27 and TRBJ1-1, with 8 bases that match TRBD1. The CDR3 spells CASSLRPGGFTEAFF. CDR3 bases: TGTGCCAGCAGTTTACGACCAGGGGGCTTCACTGAAGCTTTCTTT.